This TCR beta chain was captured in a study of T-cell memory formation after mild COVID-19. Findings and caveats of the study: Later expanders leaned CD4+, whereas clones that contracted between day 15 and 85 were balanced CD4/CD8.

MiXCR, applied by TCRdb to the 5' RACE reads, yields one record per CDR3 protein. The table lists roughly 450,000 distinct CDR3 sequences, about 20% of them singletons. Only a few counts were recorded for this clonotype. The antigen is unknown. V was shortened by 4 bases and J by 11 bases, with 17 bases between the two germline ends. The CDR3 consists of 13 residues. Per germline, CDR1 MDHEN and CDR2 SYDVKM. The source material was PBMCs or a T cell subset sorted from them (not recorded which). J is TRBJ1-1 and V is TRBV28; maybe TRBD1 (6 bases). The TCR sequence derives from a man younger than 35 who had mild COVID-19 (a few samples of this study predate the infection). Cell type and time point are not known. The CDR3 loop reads CASSSADTGTAFF. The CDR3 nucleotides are TGTGCCAGCAGTTCCGCCGATACAGGGACGGCTTTCTTT.